In this sample, the clone carrying this T cell receptor (beta chain) turned up many times. This specimen comes from a study of T cells after yellow fever vaccination. Study findings and constraints: Subsequent to the booster, the majority of primary-vaccination clones reappeared (around 96% CD4, around 90% CD8).

The CDR3 loop spans 13 amino acids. V lost 1 base and J 8 bases, leaving 11 bases between the germline ends. Germline V CDR1 and CDR2: LGHDT, YNNKEL (reference sequence). Generation of TCR cDNA used 5'RACE template switching (which added a universal primer site and UMIs). Via MiXCR, TCRdb re-called the 5' RACE reads, giving one row per CDR3 protein. The sample carries roughly 9,800 distinct CDR3 sequences, around 4.7% recorded once. This material consisted of PBMCs, either bulk or a sorted T-cell subset (CD4+, CD8+, memory, or dextramer-sorted; not recorded which), taken roughly 15 days after the first yellow fever vaccination. The source is a man aged 18 to 29 who received the YFV17D yellow fever vaccine. The chain carries TRBV3-1 and TRBJ1-2; D unresolved. CDR3 sequence reads: CASSQAPFGGYTF. Here the CDR3 DNA reads TGTGCCAGCAGCCAAGCCCCGTTTGGAGGCTACACCTTC.